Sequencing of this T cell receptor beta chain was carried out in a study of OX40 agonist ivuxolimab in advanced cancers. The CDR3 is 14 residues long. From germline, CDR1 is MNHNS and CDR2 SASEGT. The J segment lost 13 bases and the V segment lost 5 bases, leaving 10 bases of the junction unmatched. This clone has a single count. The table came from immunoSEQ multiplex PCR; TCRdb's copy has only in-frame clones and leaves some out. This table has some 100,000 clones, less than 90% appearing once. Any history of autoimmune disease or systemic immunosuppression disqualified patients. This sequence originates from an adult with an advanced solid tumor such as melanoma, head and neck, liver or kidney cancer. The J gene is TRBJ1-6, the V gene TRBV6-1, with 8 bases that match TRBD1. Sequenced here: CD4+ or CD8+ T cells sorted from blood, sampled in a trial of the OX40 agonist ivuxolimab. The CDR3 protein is CASSTTGVHHPLHF. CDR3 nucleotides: TGTGCCAGCAGTACGACAGGGGTTCATCACCCCCTCCACTTT.